This T cell receptor (beta chain) stems from a study of CD8 T cells in ankylosing spondylitis. General study results and limits: Earlier studies detected some motif variants in reactive arthritis synovial fluid and blood. Disease-associated clones were CD8+ and fairly uncommon in peripheral blood. Characteristic, it appeared, of ankylosing spondylitis blood was a TCR beta motif of several highly homologous variants. Reports say disease-linked clones showed up significantly more in matched ankylosing spondylitis synovial fluid.

This clonotype was counted between two and nine times. Its target is not known. The V end lost 6 bases, the J end lost 3 bases, and 18 bases lay between the germline ends. In germline, CDR1 is DFQATT, CDR2 SNEGSKA (reference sequence). The CDR3 runs to 14 residues. Preparation of TCR beta libraries was done by quantitative 5'-RACE with molecular barcodes. Each CDR3 protein is one row after TCRdb ran MiXCR on the 5' RACE reads. The sample carries around 540,000 distinct CDR3 sequences, roughly 12% recorded once. The sequence came from a male donor with ankylosing spondylitis. Sequencing was carried out using blood, either unsorted or a sorted T cell fraction (not recorded which). The rearrangement links TRBV20-1 to TRBJ2-7; no definite D call. The CDR3 DNA is TGCAGTGCGAAAAGGGTTGCTAGTGACTACGAGCAGTACTTC. Translated, it gives CSAKRVASDYEQYF.